This record concerns one T cell receptor (beta chain) sequence. Its specificity is unknown. These data belong to a study of vaccination and CD4 T cells after COVID-19. Across the whole study: Either a CEFX pool, an HIV-1 Nef pool, or no peptide was added to control cultures.

With the Oncomine TCR Beta short-read assay, DNA from cultured CD4+ T cells was sequenced. The template was genomic DNA from cultured CD4+ T cells. TCRdb fed the PCR reads into MiXCR, producing one record per CDR3 protein. The data contain around 14,000 distinct CDR3 sequences, more than 45% of them singletons. Treatment noted: approximately nine-day PBMC culture with coronavirus spike peptide pools or control peptides (ViraFEST assay). ViraFEST stimulated the growth of antigen-specific T cells using peptide pools and subsequently profiled their TCRs by sequencing. Wells that each held about 2 million PBMCs were cultured with 8.5 to 10 IU/ml IL-2 and approximately 9.6 ug/ml peptide pools. The TCR originated in a human donor who had recovered from COVID-19. The sequencing sample was made of CD4+ T cells from blood, cultured in vitro.

The CDR3 spells CASIQGGGEAEAFF. The CDR3 DNA reads as TGTGCCAGCATTCAAGGAGGTGGTGAGGCTGAAGCTTTCTTT. V usage is TRBV6-1 and J usage is TRBJ1-1; D is unresolved. This CDR3 region has 14 residues. Deletions cut 7 bases from V and 6 bases from J, with 18 bases between. The germline V gene encodes CDR1 MNHNS and CDR2 SASEGT.